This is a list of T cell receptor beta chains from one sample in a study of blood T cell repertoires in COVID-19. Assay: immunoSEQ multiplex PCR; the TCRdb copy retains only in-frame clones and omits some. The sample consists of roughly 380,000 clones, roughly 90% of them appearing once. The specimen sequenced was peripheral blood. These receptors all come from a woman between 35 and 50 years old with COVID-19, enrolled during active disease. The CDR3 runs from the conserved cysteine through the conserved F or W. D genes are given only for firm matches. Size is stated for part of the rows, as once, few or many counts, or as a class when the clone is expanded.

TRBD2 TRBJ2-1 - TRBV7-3 CASSISGGTYNEQFF TGTGCCAGCAGCATCAGCGGGGGTACTTACAATGAGCAGTTCTTC
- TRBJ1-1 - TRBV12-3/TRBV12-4 CASSERAEAFF TGTGCCAGCAGCGAGAGGGCCGAAGCTTTCTTT
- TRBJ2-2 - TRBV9 CASSVDSGGTVNTGELFF TGTGCCAGCAGCGTAGACTCCGGGGGAACAGTCAACACCGGGGAGCTGTTTTTT
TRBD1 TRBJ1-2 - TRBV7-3 CASSLTARTGEGGYTF TGTGCCAGCAGCTTAACTGCGCGGACAGGGGAAGGGGGCTACACCTTC
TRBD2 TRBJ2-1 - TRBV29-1 CSVEVGLAGVTGEQFF TGCAGCGTTGAAGTCGGACTAGCGGGAGTGACTGGTGAGCAGTTCTTC
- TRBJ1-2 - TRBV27 CASSFRRRNYGYTF TGTGCCAGCAGTTTTCGGAGACGGAACTATGGCTACACCTTC
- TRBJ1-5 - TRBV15 CATSRDLGGGGDQPQHF TGTGCCACCAGCAGAGACCTGGGTGGGGGAGGCGATCAGCCCCAGCATTTT
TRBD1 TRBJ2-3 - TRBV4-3 CASSRGGNREDTQYF TGCGCCAGCAGCCGAGGGGGCAACAGGGAGGATACGCAGTATTTT
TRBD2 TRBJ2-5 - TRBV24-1 CATSDPREGWETQYF TGTGCCACCAGTGATCCCCGGGAGGGTTGGGAGACCCAGTACTTC
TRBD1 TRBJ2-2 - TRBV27 CASRPWGTGVTGELFF TGTGCCAGCAGGCCTTGGGGGACAGGGGTCACCGGGGAGCTGTTTTTT
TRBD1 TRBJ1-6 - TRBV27 CASSSVRGLWENSPLHF TGTGCCAGCAGTTCGGTAAGGGGGCTCTGGGAGAATTCACCCCTCCACTTT
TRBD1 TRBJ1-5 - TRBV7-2 CASSSALGAGGGYQPQHF TGTGCCAGCAGCTCCGCGCTCGGGGCAGGGGGCGGTTATCAGCCCCAGCATTTT
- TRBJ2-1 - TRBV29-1 CSVEEGAEQFF TGCAGCGTTGAAGAGGGCGCGGAGCAGTTCTTC
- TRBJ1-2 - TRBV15 CATSRDPTRGYTF TGTGCCACCAGCAGAGATCCCACCCGGGGCTACACCTTC
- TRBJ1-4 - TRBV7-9 CASSLAADFATNEKLFF TGTGCCAGCAGCTTAGCGGCGGATTTTGCAACTAATGAAAAACTGTTTTTT
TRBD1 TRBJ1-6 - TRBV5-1 CASSLGDRGLNSPLHF TGCGCCAGCAGCCTAGGGGACAGGGGGCTGAATTCACCCCTCCACTTT
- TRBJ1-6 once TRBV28 CASSSSRAGRMVGPLHF TGTGCCAGCAGTTCCAGTCGGGCAGGGCGGATGGTCGGGCCCCTCCACTTT
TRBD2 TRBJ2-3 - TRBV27 CASSLSFGGGYTDTQYF TGTGCCAGCAGTTTATCGTTCGGGGGGGGGTACACAGATACGCAGTATTTT
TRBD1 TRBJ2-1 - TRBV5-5 CASSRHHRGPLFNEQFF TGTGCCAGCAGCCGACACCACAGGGGGCCCTTATTTAATGAGCAGTTCTTC
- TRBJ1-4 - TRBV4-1 CASSQDLRVEKLFF TGCGCCAGCAGCCAAGATTTACGGGTGGAAAAACTGTTTTTT
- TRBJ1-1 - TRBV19 CASTGVLMNTEAFF TGTGCCAGTACAGGGGTCCTTATGAACACTGAAGCTTTCTTT
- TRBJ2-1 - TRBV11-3 CASSPGGSYNEQFF TGTGCCAGCAGCCCCGGGGGCTCCTACAATGAGCAGTTCTTC
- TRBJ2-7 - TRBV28 CASSLSPRIATYEQYF TGTGCCAGCAGTTTAAGCCCTCGAATAGCAACCTACGAGCAGTACTTC
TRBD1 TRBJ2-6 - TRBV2 CATARDRAGANVLTF TGTGCCACCGCGAGAGACAGGGCTGGGGCCAACGTCCTGACTTTC
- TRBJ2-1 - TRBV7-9 CASRYPGGSYNEQFF TGTGCCAGCAGGTATCCCGGGGGCTCCTACAATGAGCAGTTCTTC
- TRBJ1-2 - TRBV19 CASCLGQTLRGNGYTF TGTGCCAGTTGTTTAGGACAGACTCTCCGAGGAAATGGCTACACCTTC
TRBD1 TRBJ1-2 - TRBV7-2 CASSLTGTPSSYGYTF TGTGCCAGCAGCTTGACAGGGACTCCTTCGAGCTATGGCTACACCTTC
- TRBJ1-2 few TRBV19 CASSIGQIAPSSGYTF TGTGCCAGTAGTATAGGACAGATCGCCCCCTCGTCCGGCTACACCTTC
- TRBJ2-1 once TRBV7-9 CASTEGRQMDEQFF TGTGCCAGCACCGAAGGGCGGCAGATGGATGAGCAGTTCTTC
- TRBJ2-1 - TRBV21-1 CASSLREREPYNEQFF TGTGCCAGCAGCCTCCGCGAGCGGGAGCCCTACAATGAGCAGTTCTTC
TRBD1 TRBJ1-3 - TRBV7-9 CASSAPTGVILGNTIYF TGTGCCAGCAGCGCACCTACAGGGGTGATTCTCGGAAACACCATATATTTT
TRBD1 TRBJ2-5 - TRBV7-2 CASIQTGVLRETQYF TGTGCCAGCATCCAAACAGGGGTTTTACGGGAGACCCAGTACTTC
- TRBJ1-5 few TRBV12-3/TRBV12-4 CASSLRSNQPQHF TGTGCCAGCAGTTTACGTAGCAATCAGCCCCAGCATTTT